This is a list of T cell receptor beta chains from one sample in a study of blood T cells in healthy people across ages. TCRdb redid the calling of the 5' RACE reads with MiXCR, one entry per CDR3 protein. The sample shows around 1,800,000 distinct CDR3 sequences, approximately 40% of them seen only once. The specimen sequenced was blood. Every receptor here comes from a human donor in good health. CDR3s include the opening cysteine and the closing phenylalanine or tryptophan. A D gene is named only where the DNA matches it firmly. Rows give clone size only sometimes, using once, few, many, or a class for an expanded clone.

clone size	V gene	J gene	D gene	CDR3 DNA	CDR3 protein
few	TRBV12-3/TRBV12-4	TRBJ1-1	-	TGTGCCAGCATTTCAGGTCCCGCTGAAGCTTTCTTT	CASISGPAEAFF
-	TRBV4-3	TRBJ2-1	TRBD2	TGCGCCAGCAGCCAGCGAGCCGGGACTAGTCCTGGAGAGCAGTTCTTC	CASSQRAGTSPGEQFF
many	TRBV5-5	TRBJ2-7	-	TGTGCCAGCAGCTTAAACGGGGGGCTATCCTACGAGCAGTACTTC	CASSLNGGLSYEQYF
-	TRBV5-1	TRBJ2-2	-	TGCGCCAGCAGCTTGGTGCTAGCCGGGCCCACCACCGGGGAGCTGTTTTTT	CASSLVLAGPTTGELFF
-	TRBV10-3	TRBJ2-7	-	TGTGCCATAAATTCCGGACGGTCCCGGGACAACTCCTACAATGAGCAGTACTTC	CAINSGRSRDNSYNEQYF
-	TRBV7-9	TRBJ1-6	TRBD1	TGTGCCAGCAGCTTACCGGGACAGGGAGACTCACCCCCCCACTTT	CASSLPGQGDSPPHF
-	TRBV12-3/TRBV12-4	TRBJ1-1	-	TGTGCCAGCAGTTTAGAGGTGAAGGTTGAAGCTTTCTTT	CASSLEVKVEAFF
-	TRBV11-2	TRBJ2-5	TRBD2	TGTGCCAACAGTTTACCTCTAGCGGAACAAGAGACCCAGTACTTC	CANSLPLAEQETQYF
few	TRBV7-3	TRBJ2-3	-	TGTGCCAGCAGCTTGAGTCCGTCGTATACGCAGTATTTT	CASSLSPSYTQYF
few	TRBV7-8	TRBJ2-3	-	TGTGCCAGCAGTCTAAGGACATCGCTGACAGATACGCAGTATTTT	CASSLRTSLTDTQYF
-	TRBV7-3	TRBJ2-2	TRBD2	TGTGCCAGCAGCTTCCGCCTAGCGGGGGGACTGAACACCGGGGAGCTGTTTTTT	CASSFRLAGGLNTGELFF
few	TRBV5-5	TRBJ2-7	TRBD2	TGTGCCAGCAGCTGGTCCGCGGCGGGGGCCTACGAGCAGTACTTC	CASSWSAAGAYEQYF
-	TRBV7-2	TRBJ1-1	-	TGTGCCAGCAGCCAGGTTTTGGTGGCAAACACTGAAGCTTTCTTT	CASSQVLVANTEAFF
few	TRBV20-1	TRBJ2-1	-	TGCAGTGCTAGAGTGGCGGGGATGGAGACCCAGTTCTTC	CSARVAGMETQFF
-	TRBV6-2/TRBV6-3	TRBJ2-1	TRBD2	TGTGCCAGCAGTTGGGGCGGGGGGGCCGACAATGAGCAGTTCTTC	CASSWGGGADNEQFF
-	TRBV3-1	TRBJ2-7	TRBD1	TGTGCCAGCAGCCAACGGGGACAGGGCTACGAGCAGTACTTC	CASSQRGQGYEQYF
-	TRBV28	TRBJ1-1	-	TGTGCCAGCAGTCGCTACCATCTAACACAGTCCGAAATAGAAGCTTTCTTT	CASSRYHLTQSEIEAFF
-	TRBV7-2	TRBJ2-3	-	TGTGCCAGCAGCCGTAGGTCCCTCGGGCAGGGTACAGATACGCAGTATTTT	CASSRRSLGQGTDTQYF
-	TRBV20-1	TRBJ1-1	-	TGCAGTGCTAGAGATGGTTACGCGGGCACTGAAGCTTTCTTT	CSARDGYAGTEAFF
-	TRBV3-1	TRBJ2-3	-	TGTGCCAGCAGCCAAGTGGAGGGGACAGATACGCAGTATTTT	CASSQVEGTDTQYF
few	TRBV4-3	TRBJ2-3	TRBD1	TGCGCCAGCAGCCAAGGAGCCAACAGGGGAGATACGCAGTATTTT	CASSQGANRGDTQYF
-	TRBV6-5	TRBJ2-3	-	TGTGCCAGCCGCCAGCAAGGGGCAGATACGCAGTATTTT	CASRQQGADTQYF
-	TRBV28	TRBJ2-3	-	TGTGCCAGCCGATTCAGACAGGGAGGCTGGGATACGCAGTATTTT	CASRFRQGGWDTQYF